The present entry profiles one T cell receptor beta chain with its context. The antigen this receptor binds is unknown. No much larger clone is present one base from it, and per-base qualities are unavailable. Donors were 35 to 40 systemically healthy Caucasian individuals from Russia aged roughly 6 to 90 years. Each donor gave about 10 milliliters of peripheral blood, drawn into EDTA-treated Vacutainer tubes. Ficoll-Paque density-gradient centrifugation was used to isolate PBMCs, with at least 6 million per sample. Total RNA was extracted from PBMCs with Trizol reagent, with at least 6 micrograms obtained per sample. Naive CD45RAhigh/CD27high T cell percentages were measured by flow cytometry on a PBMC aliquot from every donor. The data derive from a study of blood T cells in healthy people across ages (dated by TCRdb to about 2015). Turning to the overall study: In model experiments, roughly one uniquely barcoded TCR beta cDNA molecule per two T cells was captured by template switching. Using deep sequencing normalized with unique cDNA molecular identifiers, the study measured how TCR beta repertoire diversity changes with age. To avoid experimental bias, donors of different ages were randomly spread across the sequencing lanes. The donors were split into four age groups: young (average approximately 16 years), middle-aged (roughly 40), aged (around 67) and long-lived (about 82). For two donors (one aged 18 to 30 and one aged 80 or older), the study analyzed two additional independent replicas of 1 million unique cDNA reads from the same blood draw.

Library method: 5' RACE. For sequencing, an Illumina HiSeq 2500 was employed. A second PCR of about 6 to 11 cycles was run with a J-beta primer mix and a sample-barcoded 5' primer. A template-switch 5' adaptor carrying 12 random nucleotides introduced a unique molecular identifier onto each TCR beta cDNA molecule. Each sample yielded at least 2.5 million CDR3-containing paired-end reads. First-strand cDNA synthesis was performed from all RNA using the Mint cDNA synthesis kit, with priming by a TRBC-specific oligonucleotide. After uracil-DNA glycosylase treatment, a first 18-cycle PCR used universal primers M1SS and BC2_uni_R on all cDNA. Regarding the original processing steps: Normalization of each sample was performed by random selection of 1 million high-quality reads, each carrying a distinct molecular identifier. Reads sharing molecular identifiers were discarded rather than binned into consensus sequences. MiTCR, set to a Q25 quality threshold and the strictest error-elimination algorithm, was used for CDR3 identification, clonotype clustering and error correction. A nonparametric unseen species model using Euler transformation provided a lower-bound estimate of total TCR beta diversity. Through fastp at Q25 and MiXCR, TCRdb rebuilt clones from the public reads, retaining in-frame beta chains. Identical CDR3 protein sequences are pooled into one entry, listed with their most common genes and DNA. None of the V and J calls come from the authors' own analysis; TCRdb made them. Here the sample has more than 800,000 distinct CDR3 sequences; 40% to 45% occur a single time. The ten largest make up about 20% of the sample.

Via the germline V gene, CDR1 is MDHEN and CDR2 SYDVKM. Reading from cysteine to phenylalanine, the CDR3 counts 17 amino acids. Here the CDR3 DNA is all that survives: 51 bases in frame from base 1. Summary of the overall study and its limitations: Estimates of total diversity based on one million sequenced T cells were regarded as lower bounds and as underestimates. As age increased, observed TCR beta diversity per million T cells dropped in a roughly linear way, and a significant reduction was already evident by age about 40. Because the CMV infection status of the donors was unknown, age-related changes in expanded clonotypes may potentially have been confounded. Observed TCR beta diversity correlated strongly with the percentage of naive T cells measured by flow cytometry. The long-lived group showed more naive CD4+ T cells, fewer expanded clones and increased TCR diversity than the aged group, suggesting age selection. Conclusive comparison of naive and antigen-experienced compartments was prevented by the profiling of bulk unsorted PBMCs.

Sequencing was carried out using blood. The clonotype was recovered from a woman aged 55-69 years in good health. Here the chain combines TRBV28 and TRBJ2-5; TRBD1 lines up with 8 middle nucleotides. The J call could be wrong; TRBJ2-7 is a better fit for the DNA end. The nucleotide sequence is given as TGTGCCAGCAGTTTCCCCGATGGGGACAGGCGGATGTACGAGCAGTACTTC. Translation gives CASSFPDGDRRMYEQYF.